This entry lists 12 T cell receptor beta chains sequenced from one sample in a study of regulatory and conventional T cells in RAG deficiency. Regulatory T cells were sorted from blood as CD4+ CD25-high CD127-low cells. Sequencing used immunoSEQ multiplex PCR; TCRdb keeps in-frame clones, though not all of them. Here the sample spans 15,000 to 20,000 clones, roughly 86% being singletons. These data were likewise used in another study, on regulatory T cells. That publication notes: The PCR used 52 TRBV and 13 TRBJ primers.

The sequencing input was Tregs sorted from blood. The receptors derive from a human donor in good health.

The chain carries TRBV15 and TRBJ2-1; TRBD1 is a possible D gene (5 bases). V was clipped by 1 base and J by 4 bases, with 11 bases between them. From germline, CDR1 is LNHNV and CDR2 YYDKDF (reference sequence). There are 15 residues in the CDR3. Here the CDR3 DNA reads TGTGCCACCAGCAGAGCTAGGACAAGATACAATGAGCAGTTCTTC. Translation: CATSRARTRYNEQFF.

Notes on this clone: Relative to the germline gene, one junction end is altered; a read error may explain this. The chain carries TRBV5-1 and TRBJ1-2; possibly TRBD1 for D (5 bases). Germline lookup yields CDR1 SGHRS and CDR2 YFSETQ. The CDR3 sequence is 15 residues long. Here the CDR3 DNA reads TGCGCCCGCAGACCCGGGGCGGCCGCGGGTGGGGGCTACACCTTC. It codes for CARRPGAAAGGGYTF.

This chain uses TRBV6-6 with TRBJ1-5; no definite D call. With 0 bases removed from V and 5 bases from J, the gap between germline ends came to 5 bases. CDR1 is MNHNY and CDR2 is SVGAGI in the germline V gene (reference sequence). The CDR3 totals 13 residues. The CDR3 sequence: CASSYSRDQPQHF. In DNA form, the CDR3 reads TGTGCCAGCAGTTACTCGCGGGATCAGCCCCAGCATTTT.

This chain connects TRBV7-6 to TRBJ1-6; D not resolved. V shed 4 bases and J shed 10 bases, with 14 bases lying between them. The CDR3 extends over 14 amino acids. Looked up from germline, CDR1 is SGHVS and CDR2 is FNYEAQ. CDR3 sequence reads: CASSSDRILSPLHF. As DNA, the CDR3 is TGTGCCAGCAGCTCCGACCGGATCCTCTCACCCCTCCACTTT. Full variable domain (missing parts from reference TRBV7-6 and TRBJ1-6): GAGVSQSPRYKVTKRGQDVALRCDPISGHVSLYWYRQALGQGPEFLTYFNYEAQQDKSGLPNDRFSAERPEGSISTLTIQRTEQRDSAMYRCASSSDRILSPLHFGNGTRLTVT.

The CDR3, as DNA: TGTGCCAGCAGCTTGGCCGGGACCCCCTACGAGCAGTACTTC. This gives the protein CASSLAGTPYEQYF. V is TRBV5-5 and J is TRBJ2-7; the D gene could be TRBD1 or TRBD2 (5 bases each). The germline V gene encodes CDR1 SGHKS and CDR2 YYEKEE (reference sequence). The CDR3 runs to 14 residues. V was shortened by 0 bases and J by 2 bases, with 9 bases between the two germline ends.

V usage is TRBV7-3 and J usage is TRBJ1-6; D unclear. Trimming removed 2 bases from V and 5 bases from J, with 13 bases in between. Germline CDR1 reads SGHTA; CDR2 reads FQGTGA. This CDR3 is 16 amino acids long. CDR3 DNA: TGTGCCAGCAGCTTACTTTCCCGAGGGAATAATTCACCCCTCCACTTT. Protein: CASSLLSRGNNSPLHF.

The V call is TRBV25-1, the J call TRBJ1-6; D remains unclear. V lost 6 bases and J 0 bases, leaving 9 bases between the germline ends. Germline V CDR1 and CDR2: MGHDK, SYGVNS. CDR3 length: 15 amino acids. This chain's CDR3 is CASRKEGSYNSPLHF. The CDR3 DNA follows: TGTGCCAGCAGGAAGGAGGGCTCCTATAATTCACCCCTCCACTTT.

The chain combines TRBV5-6 with TRBJ1-1; maybe TRBD1 (5 bases). This CDR3 has 14 amino acids. In germline, CDR1 is SGHDT, CDR2 YYEEEE. Trimming removed 2 bases at V and 1 base at J, with 9 bases between. CDR3 residues: CASSFRTRNTEAFF. CDR3 nucleotides: TGTGCCAGCAGCTTTAGGACAAGGAACACTGAAGCTTTCTTT.

The genes are TRBV7-9 and TRBJ1-1, with 8 bases fitting TRBD1. The CDR3 length is 15 residues. V shed 5 bases and J 5 bases; nucleotides not matched to a gene: 10. Germline assignment: CDR1 SEHNR and CDR2 FQNEAQ (reference sequence). The CDR3 spells CASSPQTGVGTEAFF. DNA of the CDR3: TGTGCCAGCAGCCCCCAGACAGGGGTTGGGACTGAAGCTTTCTTT. The full variable domain, rest sourced from reference TRBV7-9 and TRBJ1-1, is DTGVSQNPRHKITKRGQNVTFRCDPISEHNRLYWYRQTLGQGPEFLTYFQNEAQLEKSRLLSDRFSAERPKGSFSTLEIQRTEQGDSAMYLCASSPQTGVGTEAFFGQGTRLTVV.

V usage is TRBV2 and J usage is TRBJ1-1; no firm D call. The CDR3 has 17 amino acids. V dropped 1 base and J dropped 1 base, with 16 bases sitting between them. Germline values: CDR1 SNHLY, CDR2 FYNNEI. This CDR3 is CASSEDSRLASNTEAFF. The CDR3 DNA follows: TGTGCCAGCAGTGAAGACAGCCGCCTGGCGTCGAACACTGAAGCTTTCTTT. Using reference TRBV2 and TRBJ1-1 for the parts outside the CDR3, the full variable domain is EPEVTQTPSHQVTQMGQEVILRCVPISNHLYFYWYRQILGQKVEFLVSFYNNEISEKSEIFDDQFSVERPDGSNFTLKIRSTKLEDSAMYFCASSEDSRLASNTEAFFGQGTRLTVV.

The chain links TRBV7-2 to TRBJ1-1; 8 bases align to TRBD1. CDR3 length equals 15 residues. Germline CDR1 reads SGHTA; CDR2 reads FQGNSA. V lost 3 bases and J lost 1; bases outside the gene matches: 4. The CDR3 protein is CASSFDRGSNTEAFF. As DNA, the CDR3 is TGTGCCAGCAGCTTTGACAGGGGATCGAACACTGAAGCTTTCTTT.

This chain links TRBV6-5 with TRBJ1-2; the D is unclear. This CDR3 spans 14 amino acids. Trimming removed 6 bases from V and 6 bases from J, with 17 bases in between. Germline V gives CDR1 MNHEY, CDR2 SVGAGI. CDR3 nucleotides: TGTGCCAGCAGACTTTCGACACCTACGAATGGCTACACCTTC. Translating it yields CASRLSTPTNGYTF.